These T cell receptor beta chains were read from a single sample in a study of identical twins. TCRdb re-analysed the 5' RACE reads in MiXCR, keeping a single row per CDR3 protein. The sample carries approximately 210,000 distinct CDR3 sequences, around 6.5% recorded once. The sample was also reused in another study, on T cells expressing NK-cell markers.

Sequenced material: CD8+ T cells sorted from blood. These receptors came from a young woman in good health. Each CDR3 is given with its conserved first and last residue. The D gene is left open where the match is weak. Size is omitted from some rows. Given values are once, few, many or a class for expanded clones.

CDR3 protein: CAWSGPGAEQYF; CDR3 DNA: TGTGCCTGGAGCGGACCAGGGGCCGAGCAGTACTTC; J gene: TRBJ2-7; CDR3 length: 12; V gene: TRBV30; clone size: NA; D gene: NA
CDR3 protein: CASSLPLAGGTDTQYF; CDR3 DNA: TGTGCCAGCAGTTTACCCCTAGCGGGGGGAACAGATACGCAGTATTTT; J gene: TRBJ2-3; CDR3 length: 16; V gene: TRBV27; clone size: few; D gene: TRBD2
CDR3 protein: CASSSGLFYEQYF; CDR3 DNA: TGTGCCAGCAGCTCGGGACTTTTCTACGAGCAGTACTTC; J gene: TRBJ2-7; CDR3 length: 13; V gene: TRBV5-6; clone size: few; D gene: NA
CDR3 protein: CASSLTGLATAYEQYF; CDR3 DNA: TGTGCCAGCAGTCTTACTGGACTAGCGACGGCATACGAGCAGTACTTC; J gene: TRBJ2-7; CDR3 length: 16; V gene: TRBV7-2; clone size: many; D gene: TRBD2
CDR3 protein: CASSLSVSYNEKLFF; CDR3 DNA: TGTGCCAGCAGTTTATCGGTTAGTTATAATGAAAAACTGTTTTTT; J gene: TRBJ1-4; CDR3 length: 15; V gene: TRBV12-3/TRBV12-4; clone size: few; D gene: NA
CDR3 protein: CASSPPGQLYEQYF; CDR3 DNA: TGTGCCAGCAGCCCACCGGGACAGCTCTACGAGCAGTACTTC; J gene: TRBJ2-7; CDR3 length: 14; V gene: TRBV7-9; clone size: few; D gene: TRBD1
CDR3 protein: CASSPGRYQETQYF; CDR3 DNA: TGCGCCAGCAGCCCGGGACGCTACCAAGAGACCCAGTACTTC; J gene: TRBJ2-5; CDR3 length: 14; V gene: TRBV5-1; clone size: many; D gene: NA
CDR3 protein: CASSRDSGRQFF; CDR3 DNA: TGTGCCAGCAGCCGAGATAGCGGGAGGCAGTTCTTC; J gene: TRBJ2-1; CDR3 length: 12; V gene: TRBV11-2; clone size: NA; D gene: TRBD2
CDR3 protein: CASSLGTPFRNEQFF; CDR3 DNA: TGTGCCAGCAGCCTAGGGACACCCTTTCGCAATGAGCAGTTCTTC; J gene: TRBJ2-1; CDR3 length: 15; V gene: TRBV7-9; clone size: many; D gene: NA
CDR3 protein: CASSGRTQFF; CDR3 DNA: TGTGCCAGCAGCGGGAGGACGCAGTTCTTC; J gene: TRBJ2-1; CDR3 length: 10; V gene: TRBV9; clone size: many; D gene: NA
CDR3 protein: CASSSYRAQQFF; CDR3 DNA: TGTGCCAGCAGCTCCTACAGAGCTCAGCAGTTCTTC; J gene: TRBJ2-1; CDR3 length: 12; V gene: TRBV11-3; clone size: NA; D gene: NA
CDR3 protein: CASSELGGVTTDTQYF; CDR3 DNA: TGTGCCAGCAGTGAACTTGGGGGAGTCACCACAGATACGCAGTATTTT; J gene: TRBJ2-3; CDR3 length: 16; V gene: TRBV2; clone size: few; D gene: NA
CDR3 protein: CASSYGAGEADTQYF; CDR3 DNA: TGTGCCAGCAGTTACGGTGCGGGAGAGGCAGATACGCAGTATTTT; J gene: TRBJ2-3; CDR3 length: 15; V gene: TRBV6-2/TRBV6-3; clone size: many; D gene: TRBD2
CDR3 protein: CASRYDTGGTGYTF; CDR3 DNA: TGTGCCAGCAGGTACGATACAGGGGGAACTGGCTACACCTTC; J gene: TRBJ1-2; CDR3 length: 14; V gene: TRBV5-6; clone size: few; D gene: TRBD1
CDR3 protein: CASSLVISYEQYF; CDR3 DNA: TGTGCCAGCAGCTTAGTGATCTCCTACGAGCAGTACTTC; J gene: TRBJ2-7; CDR3 length: 13; V gene: TRBV7-9; clone size: many; D gene: NA
CDR3 protein: CASSYTGVTEAFF; CDR3 DNA: TGTGCCAGCAGCTACACAGGGGTAACTGAAGCTTTCTTT; J gene: TRBJ1-1; CDR3 length: 13; V gene: TRBV7-3; clone size: many; D gene: TRBD1
CDR3 protein: CSASGPTGDNSPLHF; CDR3 DNA: TGCAGTGCTAGTGGCCCGACAGGAGATAATTCACCCCTCCACTTT; J gene: TRBJ1-6; CDR3 length: 15; V gene: TRBV20-1; clone size: many; D gene: NA
CDR3 protein: CASSPRQVGTEAFF; CDR3 DNA: TGTGCCAGCAGCCCAAGACAGGTGGGAACTGAAGCTTTCTTT; J gene: TRBJ1-1; CDR3 length: 14; V gene: TRBV9; clone size: NA; D gene: NA
CDR3 protein: CASRPSTDTQYF; CDR3 DNA: TGCGCCAGCCGTCCCAGCACAGATACGCAGTATTTT; J gene: TRBJ2-3; CDR3 length: 12; V gene: TRBV5-1; clone size: many; D gene: NA
CDR3 protein: CSASFGAGRGDTEAFF; CDR3 DNA: TGCAGTGCTAGTTTTGGAGCGGGCAGGGGAGATACTGAAGCTTTCTTT; J gene: TRBJ1-1; CDR3 length: 16; V gene: TRBV20-1; clone size: few; D gene: NA
CDR3 protein: CASSLALAVNTGELFF; CDR3 DNA: TGCGCCAGCAGCTTGGCCCTAGCGGTAAACACCGGGGAGCTGTTTTTT; J gene: TRBJ2-2; CDR3 length: 16; V gene: TRBV5-1; clone size: many; D gene: TRBD2
CDR3 protein: CASSGYRGNTIYF; CDR3 DNA: TGTGCCAGCAGCGGCTATAGGGGAAACACCATATATTTT; J gene: TRBJ1-3; CDR3 length: 13; V gene: TRBV9; clone size: many; D gene: NA
CDR3 protein: CASSPDRGFTDTQYF; CDR3 DNA: TGCGCCAGCAGCCCAGACAGGGGGTTTACAGATACGCAGTATTTT; J gene: TRBJ2-3; CDR3 length: 15; V gene: TRBV5-1; clone size: few; D gene: TRBD1
CDR3 protein: CASSESHDSGGELFF; CDR3 DNA: TGTGCCAGCAGTGAAAGCCACGACTCCGGCGGGGAGCTGTTTTTT; J gene: TRBJ2-2; CDR3 length: 15; V gene: TRBV2; clone size: few; D gene: NA
CDR3 protein: CASSFEPDKYEQYF; CDR3 DNA: TGTGCCAGCAGTTTCGAACCCGACAAGTACGAGCAGTACTTC; J gene: TRBJ2-7; CDR3 length: 14; V gene: TRBV27; clone size: NA; D gene: NA
CDR3 protein: CASSETGGTWDYGYTF; CDR3 DNA: TGTGCCAGCAGCGAGACCGGCGGCACTTGGGACTATGGCTACACCTTC; J gene: TRBJ1-2; CDR3 length: 16; V gene: TRBV5-8; clone size: NA; D gene: NA
CDR3 protein: CASSAMYQETQYF; CDR3 DNA: TGTGCCAGCTCTGCGATGTACCAAGAGACCCAGTACTTC; J gene: TRBJ2-5; CDR3 length: 13; V gene: TRBV9; clone size: NA; D gene: NA
CDR3 protein: CASSLDPEYRPVGPFF; CDR3 DNA: TGTGCCAGCAGCTTAGATCCTGAGTACAGGCCGGTCGGTCCTTTCTTT; J gene: TRBJ1-1; CDR3 length: 16; V gene: TRBV11-2; clone size: few; D gene: NA
CDR3 protein: CASSQMRGPSYEQYF; CDR3 DNA: TGTGCCAGCAGCCAAATGCGGGGTCCCTCCTACGAGCAGTACTTC; J gene: TRBJ2-7; CDR3 length: 15; V gene: TRBV3-1; clone size: NA; D gene: NA
CDR3 protein: CASSQVRGEQFF; CDR3 DNA: TGTGCCAGCAGTCAAGTGCGGGGGGAGCAGTTCTTC; J gene: TRBJ2-1; CDR3 length: 12; V gene: TRBV27; clone size: few; D gene: TRBD2
CDR3 protein: CAWSISLYNEQFF; CDR3 DNA: TGTGCCTGGAGTATAAGTCTTTACAATGAGCAGTTCTTC; J gene: TRBJ2-1; CDR3 length: 13; V gene: TRBV30; clone size: few; D gene: NA
CDR3 protein: CASRSNTRGIGGYTF; CDR3 DNA: TGTGCCAGCAGATCTAACACCAGGGGGATCGGTGGCTACACCTTC; J gene: TRBJ1-2; CDR3 length: 15; V gene: TRBV2; clone size: NA; D gene: TRBD1
CDR3 protein: CASSAISGLIYEQYF; CDR3 DNA: TGTGCCAGCTCAGCTATTTCGGGACTGATCTACGAGCAGTACTTC; J gene: TRBJ2-7; CDR3 length: 15; V gene: TRBV18; clone size: few; D gene: NA
CDR3 protein: CASSYIRTGHHQPQHF; CDR3 DNA: TGTGCCAGCAGTTACATAAGGACAGGGCACCATCAGCCCCAGCATTTT; J gene: TRBJ1-5; CDR3 length: 16; V gene: TRBV6-2/TRBV6-3; clone size: few; D gene: TRBD1
CDR3 protein: CASSSSGTGDYNEQFF; CDR3 DNA: TGCGCCAGCAGCTCTTCCGGGACAGGGGATTACAATGAGCAGTTCTTC; J gene: TRBJ2-1; CDR3 length: 16; V gene: TRBV4-3; clone size: NA; D gene: TRBD1
CDR3 protein: CASSQRMRVDTEAFF; CDR3 DNA: TGTGCCAGCAGCCAGCGTATGAGGGTGGACACTGAAGCTTTCTTT; J gene: TRBJ1-1; CDR3 length: 15; V gene: TRBV7-9; clone size: NA; D gene: NA
CDR3 protein: CASSDRGGLQETQYF; CDR3 DNA: TGTGCCAGCAGCGACAGGGGTGGCCTTCAAGAGACCCAGTACTTC; J gene: TRBJ2-5; CDR3 length: 15; V gene: TRBV9; clone size: NA; D gene: TRBD1
CDR3 protein: CASSVATGAGALSTQYF; CDR3 DNA: TGTGCCAGCAGCGTAGCTACTGGAGCGGGAGCCCTCTCTACGCAGTATTTT; J gene: TRBJ2-3; CDR3 length: 17; V gene: TRBV9; clone size: few; D gene: TRBD2
CDR3 protein: CASSPDLGYKQFF; CDR3 DNA: TGCGCCAGCAGCCCCGATTTAGGGTATAAGCAGTTCTTC; J gene: TRBJ2-1; CDR3 length: 13; V gene: TRBV5-1; clone size: NA; D gene: NA
CDR3 protein: CATSPMPNYMDRSGYEQYF; CDR3 DNA: TGTGCCACCTCCCCGATGCCGAATTACATGGACAGGAGCGGCTACGAGCAGTACTTC; J gene: TRBJ2-7; CDR3 length: 19; V gene: TRBV3-1; clone size: NA; D gene: TRBD1
CDR3 protein: CSVVGQGATEAFF; CDR3 DNA: TGCAGCGTCGTGGGACAGGGGGCTACTGAAGCTTTCTTT; J gene: TRBJ1-1; CDR3 length: 13; V gene: TRBV29-1; clone size: many; D gene: TRBD1
CDR3 protein: CASSSAPNTEAFF; CDR3 DNA: TGTGCCAGCAGCTCAGCCCCGAACACTGAAGCTTTCTTT; J gene: TRBJ1-1; CDR3 length: 13; V gene: TRBV7-9; clone size: many; D gene: NA
CDR3 protein: CSARDQALLNEQFF; CDR3 DNA: TGCAGTGCTAGAGATCAGGCACTCCTCAATGAGCAGTTCTTC; J gene: TRBJ2-1; CDR3 length: 14; V gene: TRBV20-1; clone size: NA; D gene: NA